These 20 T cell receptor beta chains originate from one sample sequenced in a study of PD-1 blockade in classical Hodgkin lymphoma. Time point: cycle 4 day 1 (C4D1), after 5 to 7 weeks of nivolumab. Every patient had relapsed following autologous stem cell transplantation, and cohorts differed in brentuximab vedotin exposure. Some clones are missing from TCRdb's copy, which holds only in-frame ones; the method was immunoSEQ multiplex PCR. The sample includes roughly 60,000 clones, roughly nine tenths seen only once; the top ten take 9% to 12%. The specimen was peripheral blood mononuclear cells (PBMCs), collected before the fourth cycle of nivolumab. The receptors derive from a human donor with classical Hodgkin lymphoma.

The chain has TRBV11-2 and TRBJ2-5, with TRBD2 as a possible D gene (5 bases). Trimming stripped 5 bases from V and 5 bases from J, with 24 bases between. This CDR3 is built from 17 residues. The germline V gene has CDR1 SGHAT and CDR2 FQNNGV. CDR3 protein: CASSNPPLKFTGETQYF. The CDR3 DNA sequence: TGTGCCAGCAGCAACCCTCCCCTCAAATTCACGGGGGAGACCCAGTACTTC.

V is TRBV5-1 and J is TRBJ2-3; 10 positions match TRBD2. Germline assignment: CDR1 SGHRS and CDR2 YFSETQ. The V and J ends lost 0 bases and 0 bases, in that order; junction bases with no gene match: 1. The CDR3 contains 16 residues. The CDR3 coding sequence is TGCGCCAGCAGCTTGGGACTAGCGGGTAGCACAGATACGCAGTATTTT. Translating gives CASSLGLAGSTDTQYF.

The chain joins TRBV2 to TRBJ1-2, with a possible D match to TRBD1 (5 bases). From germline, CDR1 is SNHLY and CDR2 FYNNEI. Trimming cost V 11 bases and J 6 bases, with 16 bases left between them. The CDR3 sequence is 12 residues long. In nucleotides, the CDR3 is TGTGCCGGTCTACAGGTCCCTAATGGCTACACCTTC. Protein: CAGLQVPNGYTF.

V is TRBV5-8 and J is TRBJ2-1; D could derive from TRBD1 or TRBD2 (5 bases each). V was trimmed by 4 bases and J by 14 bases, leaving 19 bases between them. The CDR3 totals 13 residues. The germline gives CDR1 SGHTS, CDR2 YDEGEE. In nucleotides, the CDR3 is TGTGCCAGCAGCCCTAAGGACGGGGCATTGGAGTTCTTC. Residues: CASSPKDGALEFF.

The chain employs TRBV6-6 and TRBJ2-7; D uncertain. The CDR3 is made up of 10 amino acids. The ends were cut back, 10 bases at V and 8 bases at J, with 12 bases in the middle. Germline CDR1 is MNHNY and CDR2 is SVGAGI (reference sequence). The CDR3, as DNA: TGTGCCACCGAAGCAAGCAAGCAGTACTTC. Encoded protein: CATEASKQYF.

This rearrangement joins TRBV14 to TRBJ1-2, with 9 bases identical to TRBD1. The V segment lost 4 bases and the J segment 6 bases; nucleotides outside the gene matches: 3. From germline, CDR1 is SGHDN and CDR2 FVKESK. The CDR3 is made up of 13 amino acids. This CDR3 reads CASSPRTGDGYTF. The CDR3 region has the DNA TGTGCCAGCAGCCCAAGGACAGGGGATGGCTACACCTTC. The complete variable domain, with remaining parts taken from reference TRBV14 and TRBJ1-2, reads EAGVTQFPSHSVIEKGQTVTLRCDPISGHDNLYWYRRVMGKEIKFLLHFVKESKQDESGMPNNRFLAERTGGTYSTLKVQPAELEDSGVYFCASSPRTGDGYTFGSGTRLTVV.

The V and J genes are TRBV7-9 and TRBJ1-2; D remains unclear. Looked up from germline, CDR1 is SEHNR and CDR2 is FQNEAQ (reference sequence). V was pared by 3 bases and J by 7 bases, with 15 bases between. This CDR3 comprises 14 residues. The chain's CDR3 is CASSFQTTATGYTF. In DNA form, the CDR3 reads TGTGCCAGCAGCTTCCAGACTACGGCGACTGGCTACACCTTC. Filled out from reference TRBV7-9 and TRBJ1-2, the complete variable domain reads DTGVSQNPRHKITKRGQNVTFRCDPISEHNRLYWYRQTLGQGPEFLTYFQNEAQLEKSRLLSDRFSAERPKGSFSTLEIQRTEQGDSAMYLCASSFQTTATGYTFGSGTRLTVV.

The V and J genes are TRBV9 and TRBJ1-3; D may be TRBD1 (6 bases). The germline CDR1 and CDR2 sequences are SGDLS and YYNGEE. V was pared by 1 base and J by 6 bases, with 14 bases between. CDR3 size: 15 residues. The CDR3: CASSVSGRGENTIYF. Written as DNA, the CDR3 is TGTGCCAGCAGCGTATCTGGCAGGGGTGAAAACACCATATATTTT.

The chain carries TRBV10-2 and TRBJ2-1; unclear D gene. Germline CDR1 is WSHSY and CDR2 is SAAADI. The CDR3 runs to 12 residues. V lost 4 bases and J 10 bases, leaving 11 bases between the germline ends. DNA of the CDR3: TGCGCCAGCAGTGTTGGGGATTGGGAGCAGTTCTTC. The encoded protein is CASSVGDWEQFF.

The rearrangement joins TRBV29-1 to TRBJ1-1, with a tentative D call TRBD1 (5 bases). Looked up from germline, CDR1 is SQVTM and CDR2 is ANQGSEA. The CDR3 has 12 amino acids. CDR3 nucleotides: TGCACCATTGGGGGTGTAGGGATTGAAGCTTTCTTT. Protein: CTIGGVGIEAFF.

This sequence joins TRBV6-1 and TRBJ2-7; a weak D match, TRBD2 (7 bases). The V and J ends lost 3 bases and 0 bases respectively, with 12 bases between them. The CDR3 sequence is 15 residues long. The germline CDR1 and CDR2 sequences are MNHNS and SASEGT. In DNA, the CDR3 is TGTGCCAGCAGTGACGAGGGGGGGAGCTCCTACGAGCAGTACTTC. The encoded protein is CASSDEGGSSYEQYF.

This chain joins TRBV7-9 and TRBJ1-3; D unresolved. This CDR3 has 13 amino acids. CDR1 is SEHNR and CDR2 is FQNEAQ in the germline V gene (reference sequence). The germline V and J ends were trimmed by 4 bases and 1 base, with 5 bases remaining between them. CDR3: CASSSESGNTIYF. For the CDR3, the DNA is TGTGCCAGCAGCTCGGAGTCTGGAAACACCATATATTTT.

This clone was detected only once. The CDR3 nucleotides read TGCAGCGTTGGACAGCGTTCAGCGGACGAGCAGTACTTC. Its protein is CSVGQRSADEQYF. The chain combines TRBV29-1 with TRBJ2-7; either TRBD1 or TRBD2 may fit D (5 bases each). CDR1 is SQVTM and CDR2 is ANQGSEA in the germline V gene. There are 13 residues in the CDR3. V lost 4 bases and J lost 5, with 15 bases in between.

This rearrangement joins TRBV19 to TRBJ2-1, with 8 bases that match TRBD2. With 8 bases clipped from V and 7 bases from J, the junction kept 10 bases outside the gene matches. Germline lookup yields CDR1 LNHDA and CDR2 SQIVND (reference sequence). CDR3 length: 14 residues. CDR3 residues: CASSSRGGRNEQFF. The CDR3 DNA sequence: TGTGCCAGTTCCTCACGGGGGGGCCGGAATGAGCAGTTCTTC.

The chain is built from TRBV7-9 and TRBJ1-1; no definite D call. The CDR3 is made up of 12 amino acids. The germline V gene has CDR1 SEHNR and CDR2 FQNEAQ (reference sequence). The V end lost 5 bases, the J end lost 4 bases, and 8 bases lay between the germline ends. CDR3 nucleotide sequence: TGTGCCAGCAGCCCGCCGGCCACTGAAGCTTTCTTT. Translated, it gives CASSPPATEAFF.

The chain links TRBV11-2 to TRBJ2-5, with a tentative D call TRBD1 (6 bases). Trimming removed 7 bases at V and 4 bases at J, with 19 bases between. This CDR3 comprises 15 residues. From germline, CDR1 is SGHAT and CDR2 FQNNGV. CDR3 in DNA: TGTGCCAGCATCCAGGACAGTCGACTTGGAGAGACCCAGTACTTC. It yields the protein CASIQDSRLGETQYF.

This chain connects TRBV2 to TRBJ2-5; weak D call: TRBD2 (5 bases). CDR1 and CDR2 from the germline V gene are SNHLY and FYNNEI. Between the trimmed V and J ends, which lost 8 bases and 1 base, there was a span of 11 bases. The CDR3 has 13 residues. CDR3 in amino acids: CASGGLIQETQYF. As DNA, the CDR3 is TGTGCCAGCGGCGGACTGATCCAAGAGACCCAGTACTTC.

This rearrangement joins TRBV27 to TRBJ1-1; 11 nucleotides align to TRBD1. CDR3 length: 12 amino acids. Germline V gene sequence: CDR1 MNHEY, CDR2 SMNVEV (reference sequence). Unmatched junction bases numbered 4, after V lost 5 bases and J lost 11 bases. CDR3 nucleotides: TGTGCCAGCAGTACGGACAGGGGGCGGGCTTTCTTT. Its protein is CASSTDRGRAFF.

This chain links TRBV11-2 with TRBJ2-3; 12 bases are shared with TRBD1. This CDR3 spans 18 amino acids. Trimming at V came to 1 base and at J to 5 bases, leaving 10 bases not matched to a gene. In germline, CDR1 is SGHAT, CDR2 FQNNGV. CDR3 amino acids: CASSLGVLGQGALDTQYF. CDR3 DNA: TGTGCCAGCAGCTTAGGAGTATTGGGACAGGGGGCGTTAGATACGCAGTATTTT.

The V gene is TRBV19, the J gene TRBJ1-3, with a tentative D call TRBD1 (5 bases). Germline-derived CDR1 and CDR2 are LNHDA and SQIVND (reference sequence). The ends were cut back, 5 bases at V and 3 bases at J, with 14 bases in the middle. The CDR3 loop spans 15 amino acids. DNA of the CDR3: TGTGCCAGTAGTTTTCTCGGGACGGATGGAAACACCATATATTTT. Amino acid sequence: CASSFLGTDGNTIYF.